This T cell receptor beta chain is from a study of blood T cell repertoires in COVID-19. Using immunoSEQ multiplex PCR, the repertoire was profiled, and TCRdb retains in-frame clones only, with some absent. The top ten hold just over 0.85% of the sample, which has some 400,000 clones, approximately 90% seen once. This clone was recorded only once. The CDR3 has 12 amino acids. V dropped 2 bases and J dropped 7 bases, with 8 bases sitting between them. Per the germline V gene, CDR1 is SEHNR and CDR2 is FQNEAQ (reference sequence). The chain has TRBV7-9 and TRBJ1-1; D is ambiguous. The sequence was obtained from a woman in her thirties or forties who had been exposed to COVID-19. What was sequenced was PBMCs or T cells enriched from blood (not recorded which). The CDR3 loop is CASSLMSYEAFF. The CDR3 nucleotides are TGTGCCAGCAGCTTAATGTCCTATGAAGCTTTCTTT.